Sequencing of this TCR beta chain was carried out in a study of T cell responses to AZD1222 COVID-19 vaccine. Whole-study context: Second-dose groups at about 4 or about 12 weeks were pooled.

Some clones are missing from TCRdb's copy, which holds only in-frame ones; the method was immunoSEQ multiplex PCR. The sample contains under 130,000 clones, around 76% of which appear only once. Study outcomes and limitations: The study found vaccine-associated CD4 TCRs spanning spike, dominant at 160-218 and 743-854. No repertoire was sampled before or during the peak T cell response, only after it. Baseline seropositivity occurred in only a handful of AZD1222 recipients.

This CDR3 has 16 amino acids. CDR1 PRHDT and CDR2 FYEKMQ come from the germline V gene (reference sequence). The V segment lost 5 bases and the J segment 0 bases; nucleotides outside the gene matches: 5. Turning to this clone: What it binds is not known.

The V and J genes are TRBV13 and TRBJ2-3; 10 nucleotides match TRBD1. Sequencing was performed on peripheral blood, taken on day 0 of AZD1222 vaccination. This clonotype was obtained from an adult in good health. The CDR3 loop is CASSPRTGGSTDTQYF. Here the CDR3 DNA reads TGTGCCAGCAGCCCCCGGACAGGGGGAAGCACAGATACGCAGTATTTT.